What follows are 32 T cell receptor beta chains derived from one specimen sequenced in a study of blood T cell repertoires in COVID-19. Repertoires were generated with immunoSEQ multiplex PCR, while TCRdb's copy carries only in-frame clones and drops some. The data contain over 20,000 clones, about 92% of them singletons. The specimen was peripheral blood. The receptor source for this set is a man between 65 and 85 years old with acute or convalescent COVID-19.

The J gene is TRBJ2-7, the V gene TRBV12-3 or TRBV12-4; maybe TRBD2 (6 bases). Trimming took off 1 base at V and 7 bases at J, with 11 bases between the two ends. The CDR3 has 13 residues. The CDR3 is CASSLDGGWEQYF. The CDR3 region has the DNA TGTGCCAGCAGTTTAGATGGAGGGTGGGAGCAGTACTTC.

The chain couples TRBV7-9 to TRBJ2-7; 12 bases map to TRBD1. From germline, CDR1 is SEHNR and CDR2 FQNEAQ (reference sequence). CDR3 length equals 15 residues. The V gene end was trimmed by 5 bases and the J gene end by 7 bases; junction bases not matched to a gene: 9. The CDR3 nucleotides read TGTGCCAGCAGCCCGAGGGACAGGGGGCTGGGGGAGCAGTACTTC. Translation: CASSPRDRGLGEQYF. The whole variable domain, remainder taken from reference TRBV7-9 and TRBJ2-7, is DTGVSQNPRHKITKRGQNVTFRCDPISEHNRLYWYRQTLGQGPEFLTYFQNEAQLEKSRLLSDRFSAERPKGSFSTLEIQRTEQGDSAMYLCASSPRDRGLGEQYFGPGTRLTVT.

This rearrangement joins TRBV6-6 to TRBJ2-7, with 7 bases matching TRBD2. In germline, CDR1 is MNHNY, CDR2 SVGAGI (reference sequence). CDR3 length: 15 amino acids. V lost 5 bases to trimming and J lost 2 bases; unmatched junction nucleotides: 9. The CDR3 is CASSIGGLETYEQYF. The CDR3 bases are TGTGCCAGCAGTATCGGCGGACTAGAGACCTACGAGCAGTACTTC.

The rearrangement links TRBV5-1 to TRBJ1-6, with TRBD1 matching 11 bases. The CDR3 consists of 16 residues. The J segment lost 9 bases and the V segment lost 2 bases, leaving 7 bases of the junction unmatched. The germline V gene has CDR1 SGHRS and CDR2 YFSETQ. CDR3 DNA: TGCGCCAGCAGCTTATTCGGGACAGGGGGTCTTTCACCCCTCCACTTT. Translation: CASSLFGTGGLSPLHF.

The V gene is TRBV7-2, the J gene TRBJ2-7; 9 bases fit TRBD2. This CDR3 has 15 amino acids. Unmatched junction bases numbered 4, after V lost 2 bases and J lost 2 bases. Germline V gene data show CDR1 as SGHTA and CDR2 as FQGNSA. The DNA of the CDR3 is TGTGCCAGCAGCTTAAGGGCGGGAGGGCCCTACGAGCAGTACTTC. Its translation is CASSLRAGGPYEQYF. Full variable domain (rest looked up from reference TRBV7-2 and TRBJ2-7): GAGVSQSPSNKVTEKGKDVELRCDPISGHTALYWYRQSLGQGLEFLIYFQGNSAPDKSGLPSDRFSAERTGGSVSTLTIQRTQQEDSAVYLCASSLRAGGPYEQYFGPGTRLTVT.

The rearrangement joins TRBV18 to TRBJ1-3; D is uncertain. Per the germline V gene, CDR1 is KGHSH and CDR2 is LQKENI. The CDR3 sequence is 16 residues long. The V end lost 2 bases, the J end lost 0 bases, and 11 bases lay between the germline ends. CDR3 in amino acids: CASSPASVDSGNTIYF. In DNA, the CDR3 is TGTGCCAGCTCACCAGCCAGCGTAGACTCTGGAAACACCATATATTTT.

In this sample, this clone turned up once. The chain employs TRBV5-1 and TRBJ2-1, with TRBD1 identical over 10 bases. This CDR3 has 15 residues. In germline, CDR1 is SGHRS, CDR2 YFSETQ. The trim removed 4 bases at V and 2 bases at J, leaving 3 bases unmatched. This chain's CDR3 is CASSKGQGTYNEQFF. DNA for the CDR3: TGCGCCAGCAGCAAGGGACAGGGGACCTACAATGAGCAGTTCTTC. Variable domain in full (rest from reference TRBV5-1 and TRBJ2-1): KAGVTQTPRYLIKTRGQQVTLSCSPISGHRSVSWYQQTPGQGLQFLFEYFSETQRNKGNFPGRFSGRQFSNSRSEMNVSTLELGDSALYLCASSKGQGTYNEQFFGPGTRLTVL.

This clone appeared once. This chain links TRBV6-2 or TRBV6-3 with TRBJ1-1; perhaps TRBD1 as D (6 bases). Trimming shortened V by 5 bases and J by 0 bases, and 13 bases separated the two germline ends. Germline values: CDR1 MNHEY, CDR2 SVGEGT. CDR3 length: 15 amino acids. The CDR3 is CASSHPDSMNTEAFF. DNA for the CDR3: TGTGCCAGCAGTCACCCGGACAGTATGAACACTGAAGCTTTCTTT.

The rearrangement joins TRBV19 to TRBJ2-2; 9 bases align to TRBD1. This CDR3 spans 16 amino acids. V gave up 7 bases and J gave up 5 bases; unmatched junction bases: 11. Germline CDR1 LNHDA, CDR2 SQIVND (reference sequence). CDR3 residues: CASKTGQGMRTGELFF. In nucleotides, the CDR3 is TGTGCCAGTAAAACCGGACAGGGGATGAGGACCGGGGAGCTGTTTTTT.

The chain joins TRBV14 to TRBJ1-1; 8 nucleotides match TRBD1. The J segment lost 1 base and the V segment lost 3 bases, leaving 10 bases of the junction unmatched. Per the germline V gene, CDR1 is SGHDN and CDR2 is FVKESK. This CDR3 has 17 amino acids. The CDR3 protein is CASSQDPGTGSNTEAFF. For the CDR3, the DNA is TGTGCCAGCAGCCAGGATCCCGGGACAGGTTCGAACACTGAAGCTTTCTTT.

This chain connects TRBV28 to TRBJ2-7; a weak D match, TRBD1 (6 bases). V lost 4 bases and J 0 bases, leaving 19 bases between the germline ends. CDR1 and CDR2 from the germline V gene are MDHEN and SYDVKM. The CDR3 runs 17 residues. In nucleotides, the CDR3 is TGTGCCAGCAGTTCGACCATCACCGGACAGATCTCCTACGAGCAGTACTTC. Its protein product is CASSSTITGQISYEQYF.

This rearrangement joins TRBV19 to TRBJ1-5; D possibly corresponds to TRBD1 (5 bases). Trimming took 6 bases from V and 8 from J, leaving 20 bases between them. CDR1 is LNHDA, CDR2 SQIVND, per germline (reference sequence). The CDR3 covers 15 residues. The CDR3 sequence is CASSQRGGSTEPQHF. The DNA for the CDR3 is TGTGCCAGTAGCCAAAGGGGAGGGTCCACGGAGCCCCAGCATTTT.

The chain joins TRBV5-1 to TRBJ2-7; a possible D gene is TRBD2 (5 bases). Per germline, CDR1 SGHRS and CDR2 YFSETQ. This CDR3 is 15 amino acids long. The germline V and J ends were trimmed by 2 bases and 3 bases, with 15 bases remaining between them. CDR3 sequence reads: CASSFVSGTFYEQYF. The CDR3 DNA reads TGCGCCAGCAGCTTTGTCTCGGGAACTTTCTACGAGCAGTACTTC.

The chain is built from TRBV21-1 and TRBJ2-7; the listed D gene, TRBD2, was not tested against the DNA. TRBV21-1 counts as a pseudogene. This CDR3 comprises 13 residues. CDR3 coding DNA: TGTGCCAGCAGCAAAGTCGACCTAGGGAGGCAGTACTTC. It is translated as CASSKVDLGRQYF.

The V and J genes are TRBV24-1 and TRBJ2-1, with 8 bases matching TRBD1. The J segment lost 7 bases and the V segment lost 4 bases, leaving 11 bases of the junction unmatched. Per germline, CDR1 KGHDR and CDR2 SFDVKD. The CDR3 length is 16 residues. The CDR3, as DNA: TGTGCCACCAGTGACCTAACAGGGGGTCCTAAAAATGAGCAGTTCTTC. It codes for CATSDLTGGPKNEQFF.

The table lists this clone with a count of one. V usage is TRBV3-1 (or the pseudogene TRBV3-2) and J usage is TRBJ1-5; 9 nucleotides line up with TRBD1. Germline-derived CDR1 and CDR2 are LGHDT and YNNKEL (reference sequence). Trimming cost V 4 bases and J 4 bases; bases outside gene matches: 8. This CDR3 spans 16 amino acids. CDR3 sequence (DNA): TGTGCCAGCAGCCGCGGGGGACAGGGCCTGAATCAGCCCCAGCATTTT. Its translation is CASSRGGQGLNQPQHF.

This rearrangement joins TRBV6-5 to TRBJ2-7; 8 nucleotides align to TRBD1. Germline V CDR1 and CDR2: MNHEY, SVGAGI. The length of the CDR3 is 13 residues. J was trimmed by 3 bases and V by 2 bases; bases with no gene match: 0. In nucleotides, the CDR3 is TGTGCCAGCAGTTACGGGACAGGCTACGAGCAGTACTTC. Translating it yields CASSYGTGYEQYF.

The V gene is TRBV4-1, the J gene TRBJ2-7; 8 bases are shared with TRBD2. The germline V gene has CDR1 MGHRA and CDR2 YSYEKL. J gave up 3 bases and V 3 bases, and 7 bases lay outside the gene matches. This CDR3 contains 15 residues. CDR3 nucleotides: TGCGCCAGCAGCCAGCATAGCGGGGTTGGCTACGAGCAGTACTTC. Translated, it gives CASSQHSGVGYEQYF.

This chain uses TRBV5-8 with TRBJ2-7; weak D call: TRBD1 (6 bases). Germline V gene data show CDR1 as SGHTS and CDR2 as YDEGEE. The CDR3 has 12 residues. The ends were cut back, 4 bases at V and 3 bases at J, with 8 bases in the middle. The CDR3 DNA is TGTGCCAGCAGCCGGACAGACTACGAGCAGTACTTC. Translation gives CASSRTDYEQYF.

The CDR3 bases are TGTGCCAGCAGCTTATCAGGGATCGAGCAGTACTTC. Translating gives CASSLSGIEQYF. V is TRBV11-2 and J is TRBJ2-7; D might be TRBD1 (5 bases). The CDR3 spans 12 residues. Deletions cut 2 bases from V and 6 bases from J, with 8 bases between. CDR1 SGHAT and CDR2 FQNNGV come from the germline V gene.

This chain connects TRBV29-1 to TRBJ2-7, with 9 bases fitting TRBD2. Per germline, CDR1 SQVTM and CDR2 ANQGSEA. Unmatched junction bases numbered 12, after V lost 5 bases and J lost 7 bases. There are 14 residues in the CDR3. This chain's CDR3 is CSVRIAGGLQEQYF. As DNA, the CDR3 is TGCAGCGTTAGGATTGCGGGAGGGCTTCAGGAGCAGTACTTC.

This rearrangement joins TRBV5-1 to TRBJ2-2; 9 bases agree with TRBD1. V dropped 4 bases and J dropped 4; count of bases not matched to a gene: 5. CDR1 is SGHRS and CDR2 is YFSETQ in the germline V gene. This CDR3 spans 15 amino acids. CDR3 amino acids: CASSRDRASTGELFF. DNA of the CDR3: TGCGCCAGCAGCAGGGACAGGGCGAGCACCGGGGAGCTGTTTTTT.

The chain carries TRBV3-1 (or the pseudogene TRBV3-2) and TRBJ1-2, with unresolved D. The ends were cut back, 0 bases at V and 4 bases at J, with 9 bases in the middle. Germline-derived CDR1 and CDR2 are LGHDT and YNNKEL (reference sequence). CDR3 length: 14 residues. CDR3 nucleotide sequence: TGTGCCAGCAGCCAAGATCGCGGGCTCTATGGCTACACCTTC. This gives the protein CASSQDRGLYGYTF.

The V gene is TRBV18, the J gene TRBJ1-1; 7 bases fit TRBD1. V shed 4 bases and J 1 base; nucleotides not matched to a gene: 0. The germline gives CDR1 KGHSH, CDR2 LQKENI. This CDR3 is 13 amino acids long. The CDR3 DNA sequence: TGTGCCAGCTCACAGGGGGCGAACACTGAAGCTTTCTTT. It specifies CASSQGANTEAFF.

The rearrangement links TRBV29-1 to TRBJ2-7; tentative D call: TRBD2 (6 bases). Germline V lookup: CDR1 SQVTM, CDR2 ANQGSEA. The CDR3 totals 15 residues. Trimming cost V 4 bases and J 5 bases, with 21 bases left between them. In DNA form, the CDR3 reads TGCAGCGTTGGAACCCAAATTAGCGGTTCGGACGAGCAGTACTTC. Amino acids: CSVGTQISGSDEQYF.

The chain joins TRBV6-5 to TRBJ1-2; 10 bases are a match to TRBD1. CDR3 length: 13 amino acids. Germline lookup yields CDR1 MNHEY and CDR2 SVGAGI. V was clipped by 2 bases and J by 7 bases; unmatched bases: 1. In nucleotides, the CDR3 is TGTGCCAGCAGTTACAGGGACAGGGGTGGCTACACCTTC. It specifies CASSYRDRGGYTF.

The chain is built from TRBV30 and TRBJ2-1, with D possibly being TRBD2 (6 bases). Germline values: CDR1 GTSNPN, CDR2 SVGIG (reference sequence). The CDR3 runs to 14 residues. Trimming left V 3 bases short and J 3 bases short, with 12 bases between. In nucleotides, the CDR3 is TGTGCCTGGAGGAAGGAGGACTACTACAATGAGCAGTTCTTC. Translating gives CAWRKEDYYNEQFF.

The chain has TRBV28 and TRBJ1-1, with TRBD1 identical over 7 bases. The ends lost 6 bases at V and 1 base at J; junction bases unmatched: 8. CDR3 length: 15 residues. The germline gives CDR1 MDHEN, CDR2 SYDVKM. CDR3 nucleotides: TGTGCCAGCAGCCTTCGGACAGGAGGGAACACTGAAGCTTTCTTT. It codes for CASSLRTGGNTEAFF.

The J gene is TRBJ2-7, the V gene TRBV7-9; a weak D match, TRBD2 (6 bases). The V end lost 5 bases, the J end lost 4 bases, and 21 bases lay between the germline ends. From germline, CDR1 is SEHNR and CDR2 FQNEAQ (reference sequence). The length of the CDR3 is 16 residues. CDR3 sequence (DNA): TGTGCCAGCAGCCAGGGTCTGTCGGGAGAAGGGTACGAGCAGTACTTC. It translates to CASSQGLSGEGYEQYF.

The J gene is TRBJ2-2, the V gene TRBV6-4; D is perhaps TRBD2 (5 bases). This CDR3 comprises 14 residues. V was trimmed by 9 bases and J by 2 bases, leaving 13 bases between them. Germline V CDR1 and CDR2: MRHNA, SNTAGT. The CDR3 DNA reads TGTGCCAGTCGGGGATCGCGAAACACCGGGGAGCTGTTTTTT. It codes for CASRGSRNTGELFF.

In DNA form, the CDR3 reads TGTGCCAGCAGCTTAGGGGGGGTCTCTACCGAAGCTTTCTTT. It is translated as CASSLGGVSTEAFF. The chain joins TRBV7-9 to TRBJ1-1; D possibly corresponds to TRBD1 (5 bases). V was shortened by 1 base and J by 8 bases, with 14 bases between the two germline ends. CDR1 is SEHNR, CDR2 FQNEAQ, per germline (reference sequence). This CDR3 spans 14 amino acids.

The J gene is TRBJ1-5, the V gene TRBV19; a weak D match, TRBD1 (6 bases). The CDR3 totals 15 residues. Germline-derived CDR1 and CDR2 are LNHDA and SQIVND (reference sequence). V was clipped by 8 bases and J by 4 bases, with 18 bases between them. The CDR3 here is CASLAGDVRNQPQHF. DNA of the CDR3: TGTGCCAGTCTGGCAGGGGATGTAAGGAATCAGCCCCAGCATTTT.